A selection of T cell receptor beta chains follows, all from one sample in a study of blood T cell repertoires in COVID-19. TCRdb's table, derived via immunoSEQ multiplex PCR, lists solely in-frame clones and lacks some. The sample consists of about 54,000 clones, 91% of them appearing once. Material for sequencing was peripheral blood. The receptors were sampled from a woman in her sixties with active or convalescent COVID-19. The CDR3 runs from the conserved cysteine through the conserved F or W. Each record gives: D gene, clone size, J gene, V gene, CDR3 protein, CDR3 DNA. A D gene is named only where the DNA matches it firmly. Size values are once, few and many counts, or a class for expanded clones, and some rows have none.

D: -; size: -; J: TRBJ2-7; V: TRBV7-9; CDR3: CASSPSLGRSYEQYF; DNA: TGTGCCAGCAGCCCGTCCTTAGGGAGGAGTTACGAGCAGTACTTC
D: -; size: -; J: TRBJ2-5; V: TRBV16; CDR3: CASSRGTGEETQYF; DNA: TGTGCCAGCAGCCGCGGAACGGGAGAGGAGACCCAGTACTTC
D: -; size: -; J: TRBJ1-6; V: TRBV30; CDR3: CAWMDSHNSPLHF; DNA: TGTGCCTGGATGGACAGCCATAATTCACCCCTCCACTTT
D: TRBD2; size: -; J: TRBJ2-7; V: TRBV9; CDR3: CASSVVASGYPYEQYF; DNA: TGTGCCAGCAGCGTAGTTGCTAGCGGGTATCCCTACGAGCAGTACTTC
D: -; size: -; J: TRBJ1-2; V: TRBV7-9; CDR3: CASSPDGIDGYTF; DNA: TGTGCCAGCAGCCCAGACGGGATTGATGGCTACACCTTC
D: -; size: -; J: TRBJ2-1; V: TRBV4-2; CDR3: CASSQDPRDSNEQFF; DNA: TGTGCCAGCAGCCAAGATCCTAGAGATTCCAATGAGCAGTTCTTC
D: TRBD2; size: -; J: TRBJ2-1; V: TRBV3-1/TRBV3-2; CDR3: CASSQTRGAYNEQFF; DNA: TGTGCCAGCAGCCAAACGCGGGGGGCCTACAATGAGCAGTTCTTC
D: TRBD1; size: -; J: TRBJ1-1; V: TRBV5-6; CDR3: CASSPWGQGAPEAFF; DNA: TGTGCCAGCAGCCCGTGGGGACAGGGGGCCCCTGAAGCTTTCTTT
D: -; size: -; J: TRBJ2-1; V: TRBV15; CDR3: CATSQEGPNEQFF; DNA: TGTGCCACCAGCCAGGAGGGCCCCAATGAGCAGTTCTTC
D: TRBD1; size: -; J: TRBJ1-5; V: TRBV19; CDR3: CASPGGEINQPQHF; DNA: TGTGCCAGTCCAGGGGGTGAAATAAATCAGCCCCAGCATTTT
D: TRBD2; size: -; J: TRBJ2-7; V: TRBV12-3/TRBV12-4; CDR3: CASKASGRGEQYF; DNA: TGTGCCAGCAAAGCTAGCGGGAGAGGCGAGCAGTACTTC
D: -; size: once; J: TRBJ1-3; V: TRBV10-1; CDR3: CASRDSSGNTIYF; DNA: TGCGCCAGCAGGGACAGCTCTGGAAACACCATATATTTT
D: -; size: -; J: TRBJ2-7; V: TRBV5-1; CDR3: CASSLGSPLTGYEQYF; DNA: TGCGCCAGCAGCTTGGGTTCCCCCCTGACTGGCTACGAGCAGTACTTC
D: -; size: -; J: TRBJ1-2; V: TRBV4-2; CDR3: CASSQDLVNRANYGYTF; DNA: TGTGCCAGCAGCCAAGATCTTGTGAACAGAGCAAACTATGGCTACACCTTC
D: TRBD2; size: -; J: TRBJ2-1; V: TRBV3-1/TRBV3-2; CDR3: CASSQAGVRNEQFF; DNA: TGTGCCAGCAGCCAGGCGGGAGTCAGGAATGAGCAGTTCTTC
D: -; size: -; J: TRBJ2-1; V: TRBV6-2/TRBV6-3; CDR3: CASSYYRANFGEQFF; DNA: TGTGCCAGCAGTTATTACAGGGCAAACTTCGGTGAGCAGTTCTTC
D: TRBD2; size: -; J: TRBJ2-1; V: TRBV5-1; CDR3: CASSSTSGGDEQFF; DNA: TGCGCCAGCAGCTCGACTAGCGGGGGAGATGAGCAGTTCTTC
D: -; size: -; J: TRBJ2-3; V: TRBV6-1; CDR3: CASSAGGSSSTDTQYF; DNA: TGTGCCAGCAGTGCGGGGGGCTCCTCTAGCACAGATACGCAGTATTTT
D: TRBD1; size: -; J: TRBJ2-4; V: TRBV11-2; CDR3: CASSFIQGVAKNIQYF; DNA: TGTGCCAGCAGCTTTATTCAGGGGGTGGCCAAAAACATTCAGTACTTC
D: TRBD2; size: -; J: TRBJ2-1; V: TRBV19; CDR3: CASSSGTSGNNEQFF; DNA: TGTGCCAGTAGTAGCGGGACTAGCGGAAACAATGAGCAGTTCTTC
D: -; size: -; J: TRBJ2-1; V: TRBV20-1; CDR3: CSRRSRRQQFF; DNA: TGCAGTCGGAGGTCCCGGCGTCAGCAGTTCTTC
D: TRBD1; size: -; J: TRBJ2-2; V: TRBV29-1; CDR3: CSVEDRENTGELFF; DNA: TGCAGCGTTGAGGACAGGGAGAACACCGGGGAGCTGTTTTTT
D: -; size: -; J: TRBJ1-2; V: TRBV9; CDR3: CASSVDAYNYGYTF; DNA: TGTGCCAGCAGCGTAGATGCCTATAACTATGGCTACACCTTC
D: TRBD2; size: -; J: TRBJ2-3; V: TRBV2; CDR3: CASSDGRGGYTQYF; DNA: TGTGCCAGCAGTGATGGGCGGGGGGGGTATACGCAGTATTTT
D: TRBD1; size: -; J: TRBJ1-6; V: TRBV2; CDR3: CASSGGQGDSPLHF; DNA: TGTGCCAGCAGTGGGGGACAGGGAGATTCACCCCTCCACTTT
D: -; size: -; J: TRBJ1-1; V: TRBV6-6; CDR3: CASSGDSSEAFF; DNA: TGTGCCAGCAGCGGAGACAGTTCTGAAGCTTTCTTT
D: TRBD1; size: few; J: TRBJ2-7; V: TRBV10-3; CDR3: CAISRGQGSHEQYF; DNA: TGTGCCATCAGCCGAGGACAGGGTAGCCACGAGCAGTACTTC
D: TRBD1; size: -; J: TRBJ2-7; V: TRBV7-2; CDR3: CASSATGTGGREQYF; DNA: TGTGCCAGCAGCGCAACCGGGACAGGGGGTCGCGAGCAGTACTTC
D: TRBD1; size: -; J: TRBJ2-1; V: TRBV7-2; CDR3: CASSLDRGSYNEQFF; DNA: TGTGCCAGCAGCTTGGACAGGGGGTCCTACAATGAGCAGTTCTTC
D: -; size: -; J: TRBJ2-3; V: TRBV28; CDR3: CASRSSTDTQYF; DNA: TGTGCCAGCAGATCTAGCACAGATACGCAGTATTTT
D: -; size: -; J: TRBJ1-2; V: TRBV4-2; CDR3: CASSLSETELNGYTF; DNA: TGTGCCAGCAGCCTTTCTGAGACAGAATTAAATGGCTACACCTTC
D: -; size: -; J: TRBJ2-3; V: TRBV28; CDR3: CASSPGGADTQYF; DNA: TGTGCCAGCTCCCCGGGCGGGGCAGATACGCAGTATTTT
D: TRBD1; size: -; J: TRBJ1-4; V: TRBV24-1; CDR3: CATSDHRGGKANEKLFF; DNA: TGTGCCACCAGTGATCACAGGGGCGGAAAAGCTAATGAAAAACTGTTTTTT
D: -; size: -; J: TRBJ2-7; V: TRBV30; CDR3: CAWSVGLAPRRYF; DNA: TGTGCCTGGAGTGTGGGGCTAGCGCCAAGAAGGTACTTC
D: -; size: -; J: TRBJ2-7; V: TRBV11-2; CDR3: CASSAQGYEQYF; DNA: TGTGCCAGCAGCGCCCAGGGTTACGAGCAGTACTTC
D: -; size: -; J: TRBJ2-1; V: TRBV5-1; CDR3: CASSRGYNEQFF; DNA: TGCGCCAGCAGCAGGGGGTACAATGAGCAGTTCTTC
D: -; size: -; J: TRBJ2-3; V: TRBV3-1/TRBV3-2; CDR3: CASSQEAIDTQYF; DNA: TGTGCCAGCAGCCAAGAAGCAATAGATACGCAGTATTTT
D: -; size: once; J: TRBJ2-7; V: TRBV6-5; CDR3: CASSPGYPHYEQYF; DNA: TGTGCCAGCAGTCCCGGGTATCCACATTACGAGCAGTACTTC
D: TRBD2; size: once; J: TRBJ2-3; V: TRBV3-1/TRBV3-2; CDR3: CASSQELAGTDTQYF; DNA: TGTGCCAGCAGCCAAGAACTAGCGGGGACAGATACGCAGTATTTT
D: -; size: -; J: TRBJ2-2; V: TRBV6-1; CDR3: CASSGEAGNPTGELFF; DNA: TGTGCCAGCAGTGGCGAGGCGGGGAATCCCACCGGGGAGCTGTTTTTT
D: -; size: -; J: TRBJ2-3; V: TRBV10-1; CDR3: CASSESRRTDTQYF; DNA: TGCGCCAGCAGTGAGTCGCGGCGCACAGATACGCAGTATTTT